These T cell receptor beta chains were read from a single sample in a study of T cells after yellow fever vaccination. TCRdb redid the calling of the 5' RACE reads with MiXCR, one entry per CDR3 protein. This sample has nearly 300,000 distinct CDR3 sequences, with approximately 8% found just once. Source: CD4+ T cells sorted from PBMCs, taken 5 days after the yellow fever booster vaccination. Source of these receptors: a man between 18 and 35 years old who received the YFV17D yellow fever vaccine. Each CDR3 is given with its conserved first and last residue. The D gene is left open where the match is weak. Clone size is shown for a subset of rows, as once, few, many or a class of expanded clone.

J,D,V,size,CDR3,DNA
TRBJ1-1,-,TRBV7-3,few,CASSSGRLNTEAFF,TGTGCCAGCAGCTCCGGACGGCTGAACACTGAAGCTTTCTTT
TRBJ1-6,-,TRBV20-1,-,CSARSEGSSSPLHF,TGCAGTGCTAGATCGGAGGGGTCATCCTCACCCCTCCACTTT
TRBJ2-3,TRBD2,TRBV12-3/TRBV12-4,few,CASSSRTSGGHAGTNTQYF,TGTGCCAGCAGTTCTAGGACTAGCGGGGGACACGCGGGGACAAATACGCAGTATTTT
TRBJ2-1,TRBD2,TRBV7-9,-,CASSAPPRLAVYNEQFF,TGTGCCAGCAGCGCACCCCCTCGACTAGCGGTTTACAATGAGCAGTTCTTC
TRBJ1-5,TRBD1,TRBV4-1,few,CASSLKPGQGANGNQPQHF,TGCGCCAGCAGCCTGAAACCGGGACAGGGGGCGAACGGCAATCAGCCCCAGCATTTT
TRBJ2-7,-,TRBV28,many,CASSFAETYEQYF,TGTGCCAGCAGTTTTGCAGAGACCTACGAGCAGTACTTC
TRBJ2-3,TRBD2,TRBV2,few,CASSDPLAGSTDTQYF,TGTGCCAGCAGTGACCCCCTAGCGGGGAGCACAGATACGCAGTATTTT
TRBJ2-6,-,TRBV12-3/TRBV12-4,few,CASIPPPGLSGANVLTF,TGTGCCAGCATCCCACCACCGGGGCTCTCTGGGGCCAACGTCCTGACTTTC
TRBJ2-2,-,TRBV6-1,-,CASRGSWELFF,TGTGCCAGCCGCGGTTCCTGGGAGCTGTTTTTT
TRBJ2-5,-,TRBV3-1,once,CASSYTRLETQYF,TGTGCCAGCAGCTATACTAGATTGGAGACCCAGTACTTC
TRBJ2-3,-,TRBV7-2,many,CASSPDVADTQYF,TGTGCCAGCAGCCCGGACGTAGCAGATACGCAGTATTTT
TRBJ1-1,-,TRBV11-2,many,CASSLAVRAGAEAFF,TGTGCCAGCAGCTTAGCAGTACGGGCGGGTGCTGAAGCTTTCTTT
TRBJ1-4,-,TRBV4-3,-,CASSQDLWLQNEKLFF,TGCGCCAGCAGCCAAGATCTATGGCTTCAAAATGAAAAACTGTTTTTT
TRBJ2-3,-,TRBV11-2,-,CASRISGTDTQYF,TGTGCCAGCAGGATTAGCGGCACAGATACGCAGTATTTT
TRBJ2-3,-,TRBV7-2,few,CASSFAGRQGTFTDTQYF,TGTGCCAGCAGCTTTGCAGGGAGGCAGGGCACATTCACAGATACGCAGTATTTT
TRBJ1-5,TRBD1,TRBV19,many,CASSQGARQPQHF,TGTGCCAGTAGTCAGGGGGCTCGACAGCCCCAGCATTTT
TRBJ1-5,-,TRBV25-1,-,CASSDTGSNQPQHF,TGTGCCAGCAGTGACACGGGCAGCAATCAGCCCCAGCATTTT
TRBJ2-2,-,TRBV12-3/TRBV12-4,many,CASKKGAGELFF,TGTGCCAGCAAAAAAGGGGCCGGGGAGCTGTTTTTT
TRBJ1-1,TRBD1,TRBV6-6,-,CASSLQGARNTEAFF,TGTGCCAGCAGTTTACAGGGGGCGCGGAACACTGAAGCTTTCTTT
TRBJ1-2,-,TRBV12-5,-,CASDTASRLGGYTF,TGTGCTAGTGACACGGCCAGCCGATTGGGCGGCTACACCTTC
TRBJ2-1,-,TRBV19,-,CASSSSRGGSSYNEQFF,TGTGCCAGTAGTTCATCTAGAGGGGGGAGCTCCTACAATGAGCAGTTCTTC
TRBJ1-4,-,TRBV12-3/TRBV12-4,few,CASKKRAGPTNEKLFF,TGTGCCAGCAAAAAAAGGGCGGGCCCAACTAATGAAAAACTGTTTTTT
TRBJ2-5,TRBD1,TRBV2,-,CASRDRDRETQYF,TGTGCCAGCCGGGACAGGGACAGGGAGACCCAGTACTTC
TRBJ2-5,-,TRBV3-1,few,CASGRGRETQYF,TGTGCCAGCGGACGTGGTCGAGAGACCCAGTACTTC
TRBJ1-2,-,TRBV5-1,-,CASSLVAGANYGYTF,TGCGCCAGCAGCTTGGTGGCAGGGGCTAACTATGGCTACACCTTC
TRBJ2-2,TRBD2,TRBV20-1,many,CSARVASLAGSGELFF,TGCAGTGCTAGAGTTGCAAGCCTAGCGGGGTCCGGGGAGCTGTTTTTT
TRBJ2-3,-,TRBV11-2,few,CASSFAQTDTQYF,TGTGCCAGCAGCTTCGCGCAGACAGATACGCAGTATTTT
TRBJ1-2,-,TRBV7-2,few,CASSLDSFNYGYTF,TGTGCCAGCAGCTTGGACAGTTTTAACTATGGCTACACCTTC
TRBJ2-2,-,TRBV7-6,once,CASSSGPLGDTGELFF,TGTGCCAGCAGCTCCGGGCCCCTGGGGGACACCGGGGAGCTGTTTTTT
TRBJ2-1,TRBD2,TRBV5-1,many,CASSFGLAPNEQFF,TGCGCCAGCAGCTTCGGACTAGCCCCCAATGAGCAGTTCTTC
TRBJ2-1,-,TRBV9,few,CASSVEGLDYNEQFF,TGTGCCAGCAGCGTAGAGGGACTTGATTACAATGAGCAGTTCTTC
TRBJ2-1,-,TRBV20-1,-,CSASAPTLGRENEQFF,TGCAGTGCTAGTGCCCCTACCCTTGGGCGGGAAAATGAGCAGTTCTTC